The present entry profiles one TCR beta chain with its context. No antigen is known for it. Each HIV-infected participant was given treatment in the United States. Per germline, CDR1 MNHNY and CDR2 SVGAGI (reference sequence). This CDR3 is built from 14 residues. The V end lost 0 bases, the J end lost 7 bases, and 12 bases lay between the germline ends. The data stem from a study of long-term antiretroviral therapy in people with HIV. Overall study findings and caveats: Blood was collected between about 2004 and 2017, possibly under older ART regimens.

The immunoSEQ assay was v3.0, run at survey level. Assay: immunoSEQ multiplex PCR; the TCRdb copy retains only in-frame clones and omits some. Of 35,000 to 40,000 clones listed, approximately 94% are singletons. Here the sequenced sample was unsorted PBMCs, taken 4.1 years after starting antiretroviral therapy. The TCR comes from a woman in her fifties or sixties with HIV. The chain has TRBV6-6 and TRBJ1-2; perhaps TRBD1 as D (6 bases). Written as DNA, the CDR3 is TGTGCCAGCAGTTACTCGGGGGGGCTCTCTGGCTACACCTTC. This translates into CASSYSGGLSGYTF.